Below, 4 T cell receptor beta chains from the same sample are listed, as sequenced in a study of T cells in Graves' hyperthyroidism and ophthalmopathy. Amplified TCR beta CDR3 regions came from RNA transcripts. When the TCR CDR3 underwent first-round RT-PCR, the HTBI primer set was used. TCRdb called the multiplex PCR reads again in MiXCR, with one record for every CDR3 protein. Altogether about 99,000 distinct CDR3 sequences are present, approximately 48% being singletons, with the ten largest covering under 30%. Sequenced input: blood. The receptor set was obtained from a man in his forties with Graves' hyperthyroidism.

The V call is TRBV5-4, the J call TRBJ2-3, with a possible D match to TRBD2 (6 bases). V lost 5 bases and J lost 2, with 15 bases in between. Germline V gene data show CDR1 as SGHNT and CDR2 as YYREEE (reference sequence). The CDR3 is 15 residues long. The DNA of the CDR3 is TGTGCCAGCAGTCCTGGGACTCGAACCACAGATACGCAGTATTTT. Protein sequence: CASSPGTRTTDTQYF.

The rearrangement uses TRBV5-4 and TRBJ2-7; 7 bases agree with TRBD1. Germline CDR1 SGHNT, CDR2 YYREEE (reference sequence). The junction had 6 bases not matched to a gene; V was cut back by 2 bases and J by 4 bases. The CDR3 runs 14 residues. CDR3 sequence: CASSFRDRAYEQYF. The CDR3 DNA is TGTGCCAGCAGCTTCCGCGACAGGGCGTACGAGCAGTACTTC.

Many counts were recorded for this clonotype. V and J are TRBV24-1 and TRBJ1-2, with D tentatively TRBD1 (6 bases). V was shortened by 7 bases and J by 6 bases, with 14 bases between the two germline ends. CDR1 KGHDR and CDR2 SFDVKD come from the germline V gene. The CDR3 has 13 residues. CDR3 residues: CATRAAGADGYTF. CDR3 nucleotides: TGTGCCACCAGGGCGGCAGGGGCAGATGGCTACACCTTC.

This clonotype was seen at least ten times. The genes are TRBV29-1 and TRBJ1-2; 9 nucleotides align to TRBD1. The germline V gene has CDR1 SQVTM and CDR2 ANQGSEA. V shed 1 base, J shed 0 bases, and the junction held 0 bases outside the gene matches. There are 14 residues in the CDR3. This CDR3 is CSVEGQGANYGYTF. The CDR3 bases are TGCAGCGTTGAAGGACAGGGGGCTAACTATGGCTACACCTTC.